This TCR beta chain was retrieved from a study of shared clonotypes between healthy human individuals. As handled by the study authors: ImmunoSEQ only sent back junction sequences with no quality scores, so filtering was done differently. Profiling relied on immunoSEQ multiplex PCR, and the TCRdb table lists in-frame clones only, not all of them. V, J and clone size derive from that table, while D and trimming were established from the DNA sequence. Here the sample spans around 200,000 clones, about 68% being singletons. The CDR3 is 13 amino acids. The germline CDR1 and CDR2 sequences are GTSNPN and SVGIG (reference sequence). The J segment lost 2 bases and the V segment lost 2 bases, leaving 3 bases of the junction unmatched.

The chain combines TRBV30 with TRBJ2-7; 7 positions match TRBD1. The TCR originated in a man aged 25 to 40 in good health. The sample taken for sequencing was memory CD4+ T cells sorted from blood. The subset denotes: CD45RA-negative fraction. In DNA, the CDR3 is TGTGCCTGGAGTAGCACAGGGGCCTACGAGCAGTACTTC. It encodes CAWSSTGAYEQYF.